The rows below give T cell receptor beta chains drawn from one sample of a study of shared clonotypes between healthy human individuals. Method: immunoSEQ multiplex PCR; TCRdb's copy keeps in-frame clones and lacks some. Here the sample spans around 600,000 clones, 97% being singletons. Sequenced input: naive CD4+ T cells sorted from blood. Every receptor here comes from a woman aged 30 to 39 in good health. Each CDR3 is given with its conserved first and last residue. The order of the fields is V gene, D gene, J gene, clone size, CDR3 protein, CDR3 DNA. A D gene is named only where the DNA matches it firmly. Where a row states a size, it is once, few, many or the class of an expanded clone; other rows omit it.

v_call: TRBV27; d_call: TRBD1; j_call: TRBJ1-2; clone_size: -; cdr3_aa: CASKIQGAIGGYTF; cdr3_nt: TGTGCCAGCAAAATACAGGGGGCAATCGGCGGCTACACCTTC
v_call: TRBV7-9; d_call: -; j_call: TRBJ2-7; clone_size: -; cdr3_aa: CASSPWDNEQYF; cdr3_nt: TGTGCCAGCAGCCCTTGGGACAACGAGCAGTACTTC
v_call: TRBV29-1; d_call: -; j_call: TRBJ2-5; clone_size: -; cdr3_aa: CSVEWKKGGASDIQETQYF; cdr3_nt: TGCAGCGTTGAATGGAAAAAGGGGGGAGCCTCGGATATCCAAGAGACCCAGTACTTC
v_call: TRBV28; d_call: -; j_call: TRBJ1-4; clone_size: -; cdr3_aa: CASSPFGRTGDEKLFF; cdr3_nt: TGTGCCAGCAGCCCCTTCGGGAGGACCGGTGACGAAAAACTGTTTTTT
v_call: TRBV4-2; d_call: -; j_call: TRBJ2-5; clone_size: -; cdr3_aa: CASSQDKTSETQYF; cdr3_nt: TGTGCCAGCAGCCAAGATAAGACTTCGGAGACCCAGTACTTC
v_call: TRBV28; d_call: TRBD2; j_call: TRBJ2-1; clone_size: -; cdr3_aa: CASKTIAGGSYNEQFF; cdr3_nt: TGTGCCAGCAAAACCATAGCGGGAGGCTCCTACAATGAGCAGTTCTTC
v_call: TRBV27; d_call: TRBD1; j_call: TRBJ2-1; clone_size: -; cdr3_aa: CASRPDRGLASDEQFF; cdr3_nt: TGTGCCAGCAGACCCGACAGGGGGCTTGCTTCGGATGAGCAGTTCTTC
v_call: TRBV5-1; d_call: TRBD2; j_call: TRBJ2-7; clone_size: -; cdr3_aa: CASSLREGMMFSGRESYEQYF; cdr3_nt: TGCGCCAGCAGCCTGAGAGAGGGCATGATGTTTAGCGGGAGGGAGTCTTACGAGCAGTACTTC
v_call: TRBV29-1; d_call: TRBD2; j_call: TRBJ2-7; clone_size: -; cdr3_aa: CSVGRDTSGYEQYF; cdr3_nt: TGCAGCGTTGGGAGAGATACTAGCGGTTACGAGCAGTACTTC
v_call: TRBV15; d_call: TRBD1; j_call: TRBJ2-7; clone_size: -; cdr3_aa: CATSTRTGTYEQYF; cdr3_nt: TGTGCCACCAGCACCAGGACAGGGACCTACGAGCAGTACTTC
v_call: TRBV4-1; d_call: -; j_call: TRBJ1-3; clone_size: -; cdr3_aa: CASSQDLGPNTIYF; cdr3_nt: TGCGCCAGCAGCCAAGATCTGGGCCCAAACACCATATATTTT
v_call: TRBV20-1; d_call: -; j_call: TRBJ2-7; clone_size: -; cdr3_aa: CSASPPLRYF; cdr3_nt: TGCAGTGCTAGTCCCCCTTTACGGTACTTC
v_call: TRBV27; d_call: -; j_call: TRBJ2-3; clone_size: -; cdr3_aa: CARRRDTQYF; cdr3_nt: TGTGCCAGGCGGAGAGATACGCAGTATTTT
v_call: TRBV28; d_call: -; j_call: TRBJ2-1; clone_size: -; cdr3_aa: CASSLRQGPYNEQFF; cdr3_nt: TGTGCCAGCAGTTTAAGGCAGGGCCCCTACAATGAGCAGTTCTTC
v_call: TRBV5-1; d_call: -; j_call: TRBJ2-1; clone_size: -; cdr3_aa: CASSLAGRGNEQFF; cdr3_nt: TGCGCCAGCAGCTTGGCCGGTAGGGGTAATGAGCAGTTCTTC
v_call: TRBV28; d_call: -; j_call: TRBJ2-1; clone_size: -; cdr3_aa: CASSASAAGHYNEQFF; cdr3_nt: TGTGCCAGCAGCGCCTCGGCAGCCGGTCACTACAATGAGCAGTTCTTC
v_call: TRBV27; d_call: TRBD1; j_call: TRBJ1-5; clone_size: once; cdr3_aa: CASSIMGQSDSNQPQHF; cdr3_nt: TGTGCCAGCAGTATCATGGGACAGTCCGATAGCAATCAGCCCCAGCATTTT
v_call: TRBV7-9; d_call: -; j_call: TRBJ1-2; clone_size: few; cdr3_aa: CASSFGGQSASNGYTF; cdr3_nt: TGTGCCAGCAGCTTCGGCGGACAGTCCGCTAGTAATGGCTACACCTTC
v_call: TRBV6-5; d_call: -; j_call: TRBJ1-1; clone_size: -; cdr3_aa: CASSYSNTVNTEAFF; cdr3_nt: TGTGCCAGCAGTTACTCGAATACAGTGAACACTGAAGCTTTCTTT
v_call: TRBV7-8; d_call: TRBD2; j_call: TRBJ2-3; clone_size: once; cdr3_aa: CASRYETSGNTDTQYF; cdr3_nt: TGTGCCAGCAGGTACGAGACTAGCGGGAACACAGATACGCAGTATTTT
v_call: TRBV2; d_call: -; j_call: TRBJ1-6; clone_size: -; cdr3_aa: CASTKENSPLHF; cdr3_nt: TGTGCCAGCACAAAAGAAAATTCACCCCTCCACTTT
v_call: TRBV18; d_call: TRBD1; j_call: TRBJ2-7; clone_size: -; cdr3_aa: CASSLKTGGLFYEQYF; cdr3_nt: TGTGCCAGCTCACTCAAAACAGGGGGCCTTTTCTACGAGCAGTACTTC
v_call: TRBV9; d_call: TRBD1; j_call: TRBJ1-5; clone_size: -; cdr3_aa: CASSPGQVGQPQHF; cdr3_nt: TGTGCCAGCAGCCCCGGACAGGTGGGACAGCCCCAGCATTTT
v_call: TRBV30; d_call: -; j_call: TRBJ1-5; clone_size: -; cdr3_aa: CAWSAQGNQPQHF; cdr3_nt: TGTGCCTGGAGTGCCCAGGGCAATCAGCCCCAGCATTTT
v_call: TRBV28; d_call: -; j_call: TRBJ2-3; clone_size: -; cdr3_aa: CASSLTDTQYF; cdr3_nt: TGTGCCAGCAGTTTAACCGATACGCAGTATTTT
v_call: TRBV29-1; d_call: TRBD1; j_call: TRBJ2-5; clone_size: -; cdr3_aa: CSAVQDRVGTQYF; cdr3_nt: TGCAGCGCTGTTCAAGACAGGGTCGGGACCCAGTACTTC
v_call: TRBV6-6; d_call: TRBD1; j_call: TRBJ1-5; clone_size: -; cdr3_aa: CASSYLQGYEQPQHF; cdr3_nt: TGTGCCAGCAGTTACTTACAGGGGTATGAGCAGCCCCAGCATTTT
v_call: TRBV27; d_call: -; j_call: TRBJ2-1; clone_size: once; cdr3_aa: CASPSGDSVIDEQFF; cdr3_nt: TGTGCCAGCCCCTCGGGGGACTCTGTTATCGATGAGCAGTTCTTC
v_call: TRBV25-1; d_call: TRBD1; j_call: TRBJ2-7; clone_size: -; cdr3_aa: CASRSSGQGYEQYF; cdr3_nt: TGTGCCAGCAGGTCCTCGGGACAGGGCTACGAGCAGTACTTC
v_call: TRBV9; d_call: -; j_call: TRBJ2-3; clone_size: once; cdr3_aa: CASSVVSGTDTQYF; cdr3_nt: TGTGCCAGCAGCGTAGTAAGCGGCACAGATACGCAGTATTTT
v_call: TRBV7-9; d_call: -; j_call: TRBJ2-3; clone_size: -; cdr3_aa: CASSWSGDTQYF; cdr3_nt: TGTGCCAGCAGCTGGAGCGGAGATACGCAGTATTTT
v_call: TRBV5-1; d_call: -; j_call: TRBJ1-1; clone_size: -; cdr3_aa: CASSLAALNTEAFF; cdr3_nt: TGCGCCAGCAGCTTGGCCGCGTTGAACACTGAAGCTTTCTTT
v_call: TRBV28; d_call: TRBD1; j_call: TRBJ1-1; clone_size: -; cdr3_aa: CASRQGTGGNTEAFF; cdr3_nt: TGTGCCAGCAGGCAAGGGACAGGAGGGAACACTGAAGCTTTCTTT
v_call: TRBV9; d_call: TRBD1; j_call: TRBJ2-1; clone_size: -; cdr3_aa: CASSATGDNYNEQFF; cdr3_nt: TGTGCCAGCAGCGCAACAGGGGATAACTACAATGAGCAGTTCTTC
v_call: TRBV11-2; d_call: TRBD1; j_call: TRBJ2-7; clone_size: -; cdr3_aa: CASSHTRTGPNEQYF; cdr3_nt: TGTGCCAGCAGCCACACCCGGACAGGGCCTAACGAGCAGTACTTC
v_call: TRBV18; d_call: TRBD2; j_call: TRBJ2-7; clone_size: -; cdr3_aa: CASSDGTGGEQYF; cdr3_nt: TGTGCCAGCTCAGACGGGACGGGGGGCGAGCAGTACTTC
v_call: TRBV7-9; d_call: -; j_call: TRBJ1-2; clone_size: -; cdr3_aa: CASTFGGDRQGYTF; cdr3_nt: TGTGCCAGCACCTTCGGGGGAGACAGGCAAGGCTACACCTTC
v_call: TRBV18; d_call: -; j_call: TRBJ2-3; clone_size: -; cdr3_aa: CASSPSAGRDTQYF; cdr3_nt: TGTGCCAGCTCACCGTCGGCAGGCAGAGATACGCAGTATTTT
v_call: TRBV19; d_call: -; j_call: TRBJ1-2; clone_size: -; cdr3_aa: CASRRDNYGYTF; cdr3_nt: TGTGCCAGTCGTCGGGACAACTATGGCTACACCTTC
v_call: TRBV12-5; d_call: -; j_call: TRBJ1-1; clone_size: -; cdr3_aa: CASGLVGPNTEAFF; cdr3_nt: TGTGCTAGTGGTTTGGTAGGTCCGAACACTGAAGCTTTCTTT
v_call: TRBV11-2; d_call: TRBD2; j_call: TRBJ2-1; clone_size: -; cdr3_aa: CASSEDGGRTNNEQFF; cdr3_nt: TGTGCCAGCAGCGAAGACGGCGGGAGGACCAACAATGAGCAGTTCTTC
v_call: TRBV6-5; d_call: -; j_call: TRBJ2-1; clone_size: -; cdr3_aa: CASSYAGRGTNEQFF; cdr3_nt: TGTGCCAGCAGTTACGCAGGTCGGGGTACAAATGAGCAGTTCTTC
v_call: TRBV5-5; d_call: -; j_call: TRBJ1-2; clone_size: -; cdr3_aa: CASSLGLYGYTF; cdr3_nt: TGTGCCAGCAGCTTGGGACTCTATGGCTACACCTTC
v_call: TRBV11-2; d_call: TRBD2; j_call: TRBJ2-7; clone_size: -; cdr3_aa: CASSLEYLAGGNEQYF; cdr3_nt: TGTGCCAGCAGCTTAGAGTACCTAGCGGGAGGTAACGAGCAGTACTTC
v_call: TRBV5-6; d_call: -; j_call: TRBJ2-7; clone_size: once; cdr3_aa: CASSLGQPTHEQYF; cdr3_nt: TGTGCCAGCAGCTTGGGCCAGCCTACCCACGAGCAGTACTTC
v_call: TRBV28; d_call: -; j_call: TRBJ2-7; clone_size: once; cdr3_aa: CASSWGTTYEQYF; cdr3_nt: TGTGCCAGCAGTTGGGGGACGACCTACGAGCAGTACTTC
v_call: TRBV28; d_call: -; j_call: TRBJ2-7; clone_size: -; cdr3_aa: CASAFRGGPYEQYF; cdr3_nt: TGTGCCAGCGCCTTCAGGGGGGGGCCCTACGAGCAGTACTTC
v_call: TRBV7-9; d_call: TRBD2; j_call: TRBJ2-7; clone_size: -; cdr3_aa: CASSLAGLGVYEQYF; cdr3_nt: TGTGCCAGCAGCTTAGCGGGACTAGGTGTCTACGAGCAGTACTTC
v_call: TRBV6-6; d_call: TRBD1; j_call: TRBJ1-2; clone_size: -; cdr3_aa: CASSRQGNGYTF; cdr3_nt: TGTGCCAGCAGCCGACAGGGGAATGGCTACACCTTC
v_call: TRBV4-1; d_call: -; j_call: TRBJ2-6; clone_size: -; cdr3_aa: CASSQDTVGWSSGANVLTF; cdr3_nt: TGCGCCAGCAGCCAAGATACTGTAGGATGGAGCTCTGGGGCCAACGTCCTGACTTTC
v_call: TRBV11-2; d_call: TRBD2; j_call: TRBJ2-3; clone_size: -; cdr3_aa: CASSARLAGGPADTQYF; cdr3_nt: TGTGCCAGCAGCGCGCGACTAGCGGGAGGGCCGGCAGATACGCAGTATTTT
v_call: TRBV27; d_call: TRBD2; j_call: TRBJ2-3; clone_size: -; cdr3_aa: CASSSGPGTRGWTDTQYF; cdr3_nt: TGTGCCAGCAGTTCGGGACCCGGGACTAGGGGTTGGACAGATACGCAGTATTTT